Listed here are 18 T cell receptor beta chains from one sample, sequenced in a study of T cell clones after liver transplantation. The assay was immunoSEQ multiplex PCR, and TCRdb's table has in-frame clones only and misses some. Here the sample spans fewer than 85,000 clones, 80% being singletons. The specimen comprised CD4+ T cells from blood, sampled 12 months after liver transplant. The receptor source for this set is a human patient who received a liver transplant. Some T cells may have come from the graft donor.

The gene calls are TRBV15 and TRBJ1-2; 7 nucleotides match TRBD1. The CDR3 consists of 15 residues. In germline, CDR1 is LNHNV, CDR2 YYDKDF (reference sequence). The trim removed 3 bases at V and 5 bases at J, leaving 9 bases unmatched. CDR3 bases: TGTGCCACCAGCAGTGACAGGGCCAAATGGTATGGCTACACCTTC. Translating gives CATSSDRAKWYGYTF.

The chain has TRBV18 and TRBJ1-3; 8 nucleotides match TRBD1. The V and J ends lost 5 bases and 2 bases, in that order; junction bases with no gene match: 5. Germline-derived CDR1 and CDR2 are KGHSH and LQKENI. The CDR3 has 15 amino acids. The CDR3 nucleotides read TGTGCCAGCTCATCGACAGGGGATACTGGAAACACCATATATTTT. Translated: CASSSTGDTGNTIYF.

In this sample, this clone turned up a few times. This chain connects TRBV2 to TRBJ1-2; unclear D gene. This CDR3 contains 14 residues. The germline gives CDR1 SNHLY, CDR2 FYNNEI. The V gene lost 2 bases and the J gene lost 1 base, with 8 bases spanning the gap. The CDR3 loop is CASSERAVNYGYTF. The CDR3 nucleotides read TGTGCCAGCAGTGAAAGGGCCGTTAACTATGGCTACACCTTC.

The CDR3 sequence: CASKDGALGSHEQYF. The DNA of the CDR3 is TGTGCCAGCAAAGACGGGGCACTAGGGTCACACGAGCAGTACTTC. The chain joins TRBV9 to TRBJ2-7; the D call may be TRBD1 or TRBD2 (5 bases each). Germline V CDR1 and CDR2: SGDLS, YYNGEE. Trimming pared 6 bases from V and 5 bases from J, leaving 21 bases between. This CDR3 comprises 15 residues.

The rearrangement uses TRBV15 and TRBJ1-5; TRBD1 agrees at 8 bases. The V segment lost 4 bases and the J segment 4 bases; nucleotides outside the gene matches: 9. From germline, CDR1 is LNHNV and CDR2 YYDKDF (reference sequence). The CDR3 runs to 16 residues. Here the CDR3 DNA reads TGTGCCACCAGCAAAGCTAGGAGGACAGGGAATCAGCCCCAGCATTTT. Translating it yields CATSKARRTGNQPQHF.

The chain recombines TRBV30 with TRBJ2-7; 13 positions match TRBD2. CDR1 and CDR2 (germline): GTSNPN, SVGIG (reference sequence). This CDR3 is 14 amino acids long. J was trimmed by 5 bases and V by 2 bases; bases with no gene match: 3. The CDR3 nucleotides read TGTGCCTGGAGTCTAGGACTAGCGGGAGACGAGCAGTACTTC. Amino acid sequence: CAWSLGLAGDEQYF.

The V gene is TRBV2, the J gene TRBJ2-2, with 11 positions matching TRBD2. The ends lost 6 bases at V and 4 bases at J; junction bases unmatched: 4. The CDR3 is made up of 15 amino acids. Germline CDR1 reads SNHLY; CDR2 reads FYNNEI. CDR3 protein: CASRILAGGTGELFF. Here the CDR3 DNA reads TGTGCCAGCAGGATCCTAGCGGGAGGCACCGGGGAGCTGTTTTTT.

The CDR3 DNA follows: TGTGCCAGCAGCGTCAGTGGGGCTGGGGCCAACGTCCTGACTTTC. It specifies CASSVSGAGANVLTF. The chain uses TRBV9 and TRBJ2-6; D unresolved. V dropped 2 bases and J dropped 2 bases, with 8 bases sitting between them. The germline gives CDR1 SGDLS, CDR2 YYNGEE. CDR3 length equals 15 residues.

V and J are TRBV7-2 and TRBJ2-3; TRBD1 aligns across 7 bases. Germline values: CDR1 SGHTA, CDR2 FQGNSA. Trimming removed 5 bases from V and 1 base from J; junction bases left unmatched: 6. The CDR3 totals 15 residues. This CDR3 reads CASSEQGLGTDTQYF. CDR3 bases: TGTGCCAGCAGCGAACAGGGGCTTGGCACAGATACGCAGTATTTT.

This chain joins TRBV18 and TRBJ1-4, with 8 bases matching TRBD1. After removal of 8 bases from V and 0 bases from J, the junction contained 11 bases not matched to a gene. In germline, CDR1 is KGHSH, CDR2 LQKENI. This CDR3 contains 17 residues. In nucleotides, the CDR3 is TGTGCCAGCCGGGACAGGCCTATCTATGCAACTAATGAAAAACTGTTTTTT. Translating gives CASRDRPIYATNEKLFF.

The chain has TRBV6-6 and TRBJ1-1, with D tentatively TRBD1 (6 bases). V was pared by 5 bases and J by 0 bases, with 16 bases between. The CDR3 loop spans 16 amino acids. Germline CDR1 MNHNY, CDR2 SVGAGI (reference sequence). This CDR3 is CASSLRTVALNTEAFF. As DNA, the CDR3 is TGTGCCAGCAGTCTCCGGACAGTGGCGTTGAACACTGAAGCTTTCTTT.

Sample share makes this clone medium-sized. The chain joins TRBV28 to TRBJ1-2; D is possibly TRBD1 (5 bases). CDR1 MDHEN and CDR2 SYDVKM come from the germline V gene. This CDR3 is 12 amino acids long. V lost 2 bases and J 9 bases, leaving 10 bases between the germline ends. This CDR3 is CASSLGGARYTF. DNA for the CDR3: TGTGCCAGCAGTTTAGGAGGGGCCCGCTACACCTTC.

V is TRBV27 and J is TRBJ2-7, with D possibly TRBD1 on 6 matching bases. The V gene's germline CDR1 is MNHEY and CDR2 SMNVEV (reference sequence). Trimming cost V 4 bases and J 2 bases, with 15 bases left between them. The CDR3 contains 15 residues. CDR3 in DNA: TGTGCCAGCAGTTATAGCTGGGGGCTGGCCTACGAGCAGTACTTC. This sequence encodes CASSYSWGLAYEQYF.

The V and J genes are TRBV7-9 and TRBJ2-7; D assignment may be TRBD1 or TRBD2 (5 bases each). Germline V gene sequence: CDR1 SEHNR, CDR2 FQNEAQ (reference sequence). The ends were cut back, 3 bases at V and 4 bases at J, with 13 bases in the middle. This CDR3 has 14 amino acids. CDR3 sequence: CASSFPGPIYEQYF. CDR3 nucleotides: TGTGCCAGCAGCTTTCCGGGACCAATTTACGAGCAGTACTTC.

The chain recombines TRBV7-4 with TRBJ2-7; D unresolved. CDR1 and CDR2 (germline): SGHVT, SQSDAQ. The CDR3 spans 16 residues. Deletions cut 6 bases from V and 0 bases from J, with 18 bases between. The CDR3 loop is CASRNWNSALSYEQYF. As DNA, the CDR3 is TGTGCCAGCAGGAACTGGAACAGCGCCCTCTCCTACGAGCAGTACTTC. Full variable domain (missing parts from reference TRBV7-4 and TRBJ2-7): GAGVSQSPRYKVAKRGRDVALRCDSISGHVTLYWYRQTLGQGSEVLTYSQSDAQRDKSGRPSGRFSAERPERSVSTLKIQRTEQGDSAVYLCASRNWNSALSYEQYFGPGTRLTVT.

The rearrangement uses TRBV19 and TRBJ2-7, with D possibly being TRBD2 (6 bases). Germline V lookup: CDR1 LNHDA, CDR2 SQIVND (reference sequence). Trimming pared 1 base from V and 5 bases from J, leaving 9 bases between. The CDR3 length is 13 residues. CDR3 DNA: TGTGCCAGTAGTATAGTGGCGGGGAACGAGCAGTACTTC. Protein sequence: CASSIVAGNEQYF. The full variable domain, with the rest looked up from reference TRBV19 and TRBJ2-7, is DGGITQSPKYLFRKEGQNVTLSCEQNLNHDAMYWYRQDPGQGLRLIYYSQIVNDFQKGDIAEGYSVSREKKESFPLTVTSAQKNPTAFYLCASSIVAGNEQYFGPGTRLTVT.

The chain recombines TRBV7-2 with TRBJ1-2; tentative D call: TRBD1 (6 bases). CDR3 size: 15 residues. Trimming shortened V by 7 bases and J by 8 bases, and 23 bases separated the two germline ends. Germline CDR1 is SGHTA and CDR2 is FQGNSA. In DNA form, the CDR3 reads TGTGCCAGCAACCAACGGAATTCGGGACAATACGGCTACACCTTC. This codes for CASNQRNSGQYGYTF.

The rearrangement joins TRBV21-1 to TRBJ2-1. TRBV21-1 corresponds to a pseudogene. The CDR3 is 15 residues long. Written as DNA, the CDR3 is TGTGCCAGCAGCGATTGGGCAGGAGCCTACAATGAGCAGTTCTTC. As protein: CASSDWAGAYNEQFF.